This paragraph covers one T cell receptor (beta chain) sequence. This sample was included in a study of regulatory T cells in long-lasting Graves disease. Arm-PCR of CDR3 regions and iRepertoire HTBI primers were used to build TCR beta libraries. TCRdb fed the multiplex PCR reads into MiXCR, producing one record per CDR3 protein. The repertoire includes 310,000 or so distinct CDR3 sequences, around a fifth of them detected once, and approximately 53% sits in the top ten. The time point here: persistent/refractory GD, antithyroid drugs over 5 years with positive TRAb. PBMC RNA was the source of the TCR library. Trimming took off 4 bases at V and 10 bases at J, with 9 bases between the two ends. This CDR3 has 12 amino acids. Germline CDR1 reads SGHKS; CDR2 reads YYEKEE (reference sequence).

The sequence was collected from a female donor with Graves disease. The chain recombines TRBV5-5 with TRBJ1-6, with a weak D call TRBD1 (5 bases). The sequencing used peripheral blood mononuclear cells (PBMCs), collected when the disease was refractory, from a patient treated with antithyroid drugs. The CDR3 protein is CASSGAGSPLHF. CDR3 coding DNA: TGTGCCAGCAGCGGGGCGGGCTCACCCCTCCACTTT.